This record covers a single T cell receptor beta chain. Its specific antigen is unknown. No base-level quality is on record; no much larger clone is a single base apart. Libraries were built with the immunoSEQ multiplex PCR assay. This is the immuneACCESS table as TCRdb keeps it, with only in-frame sequences that have V and J called. A part of the clones is gone; compared with another copy, unresolved V genes explain less than half, and the rest is unexplained. For this sample the table gives 130,000 or so clones, of which around 87% were detected only once. The ten largest clones add up to 8% to 9% of the sample. This sample is drawn from a study of control samples from healthy donors and cancer patients (dated by TCRdb to the early 2020s). V loses 2 bases, J loses 0 bases, and the germline ends lie 7 bases apart. From cysteine to phenylalanine, the CDR3 is 13 amino acids long. Of all the DNA, just the CDR3 is kept, 39 bases in frame from base 1. The germline V gene gives CDR1 as SQVTM and CDR2 as ANQGSEA.

Input material: blood. The rearranged chain carries TRBV29-1 and TRBJ1-2, with no reliable assignment of the D segment. This TCR was sampled from a man aged 40-55 years in good health. The CDR3 in this case is CSVERKTNYGYTF. The DNA sequence is given as TGCAGCGTTGAACGGAAAACTAACTATGGCTACACCTTC.